The 23 T cell receptor beta chains listed next were all sequenced from one sample in a study of blood T cell repertoires in COVID-19. Produced via immunoSEQ multiplex PCR; TCRdb's table is partial and in-frame only. Found here are fewer than 60,000 clones, about 84% of them singletons; the top ten hold about 26%. Sequenced sample: peripheral blood. These receptors originate from an elderly woman with acute or convalescent COVID-19.

The chain employs TRBV18 and TRBJ2-1; 8 bases match TRBD1. V lost 6 bases, J lost 6 bases, and 7 bases stayed unmatched. Per the germline V gene, CDR1 is KGHSH and CDR2 is LQKENI. CDR3 length: 14 residues. The CDR3 is CASSPGTGFNEQFF. Here the CDR3 DNA reads TGTGCCAGCTCCCCCGGGACAGGCTTCAATGAGCAGTTCTTC.

The gene calls are TRBV28 and TRBJ1-1; the D is unclear. This CDR3 region has 14 residues. V lost 6 bases to trimming and J lost 5 bases, with 16 bases between them. CDR1 is MDHEN, CDR2 SYDVKM, per germline. CDR3 nucleotides: TGTGCCAGCAGCCGCGTCGGGGAGAGGACTGAAGCTTTCTTT. Translated: CASSRVGERTEAFF. Using reference TRBV28 and TRBJ1-1 for the parts outside the CDR3, the full variable domain is DVKVTQSSRYLVKRTGEKVFLECVQDMDHENMFWYRQDPGLGLRLIYFSYDVKMKEKGDIPEGYSVSREKKERFSLILESASTNQTSMYLCASSRVGERTEAFFGQGTRLTVV.

This chain connects TRBV5-1 to TRBJ2-3; TRBD2 matches 9 bases. Germline V gene data show CDR1 as SGHRS and CDR2 as YFSETQ. CDR3 size: 15 residues. The J segment lost 2 bases and the V segment lost 2 bases, leaving 3 bases of the junction unmatched. The CDR3 loop reads CASSLSGGPTDTQYF. CDR3 in DNA: TGCGCCAGCAGCTTAAGCGGGGGGCCCACAGATACGCAGTATTTT.

This clone is a singleton in its sample. CDR3 nucleotides: TGTGCCAGCAGGACTAGCGCAAGCACAGATACGCAGTATTTT. Protein: CASRTSASTDTQYF. The gene calls are TRBV6-5 and TRBJ2-3; TRBD2 aligns across 8 bases. There are 14 residues in the CDR3. Germline CDR1 reads MNHEY; CDR2 reads SVGAGI. V was pared by 6 bases and J by 0 bases, with 2 bases of the junction left unmatched.

The count of this clone is one. The chain combines TRBV6-1 with TRBJ2-7, with 8 nucleotides matching TRBD2. CDR3 length: 12 residues. The V gene's germline CDR1 is MNHNS and CDR2 SASEGT. CDR3 loop: CASSEGTSLRRV. CDR3 sequence (DNA): TGTGCCAGCAGTGAAGGGACTAGCCTCCGTCGCGTC.

The J gene is TRBJ1-2, the V gene TRBV3-1 (or the pseudogene TRBV3-2), with a possible D match to TRBD1 (5 bases). CDR1 is LGHDT and CDR2 is YNNKEL in the germline V gene (reference sequence). The length of the CDR3 is 13 residues. The germline V and J ends were trimmed by 5 bases and 8 bases, with 15 bases remaining between them. CDR3 region: CASSSSGIRGYTF. The CDR3 nucleotides read TGTGCCAGCAGCTCCTCAGGGATTCGGGGCTACACCTTC.

The J gene is TRBJ1-1, the V gene TRBV28; tentative D call: TRBD1 (5 bases). CDR1 and CDR2 from the germline V gene are MDHEN and SYDVKM. CDR3 length: 12 residues. V lost 3 bases and J 10 bases, leaving 12 bases between the germline ends. The CDR3: CASSLIGQGAFF. In DNA, the CDR3 is TGTGCCAGCAGTTTGATAGGGCAGGGAGCTTTCTTT.

This chain links TRBV4-1 with TRBJ1-6; D may be TRBD1 (5 bases). The germline CDR1 and CDR2 sequences are MGHRA and YSYEKL. The germline V and J ends were trimmed by 0 bases and 6 bases, with 21 bases remaining between them. The CDR3 covers 19 residues. CDR3 sequence (DNA): TGCGCCAGCAGCCAAGAATGGGGCGACGATTTCGTCCTTAATTCACCCCTCCACTTT. It codes for CASSQEWGDDFVLNSPLHF.

The V call is TRBV24-1, the J call TRBJ2-4; D unresolved. The CDR3 runs to 15 residues. Trimming took off 4 bases at V and 1 base at J, with 10 bases between the two ends. CDR1 KGHDR and CDR2 SFDVKD come from the germline V gene. The CDR3 nucleotides are TGTGCCACCAGTGAATTACACCCGGCCAAAAACATTCAGTACTTC. It yields the protein CATSELHPAKNIQYF.

By share, this clone ranks as medium-sized (0.01 to 0.1%). This chain links TRBV10-1 with TRBJ2-1, with 7 nucleotides matching TRBD2. Trimming removed 4 bases from V and 1 base from J; junction bases left unmatched: 1. There are 14 residues in the CDR3. CDR1 and CDR2 (germline): WNHNN, SYGVQD (reference sequence). In nucleotides, the CDR3 is TGCGCCAGCAGTGTCGGGGGGTCCTACAATGAGCAGTTCTTC. This sequence encodes CASSVGGSYNEQFF.

The rearrangement joins TRBV28 to TRBJ2-7, with a tentative D call TRBD1 (6 bases). Trimming left V 7 bases short and J 6 bases short, with 16 bases between. The CDR3 has 13 residues. The V gene's germline CDR1 is MDHEN and CDR2 SYDVKM. The CDR3 sequence is CASTVTGSREQYF. Written as DNA, the CDR3 is TGTGCCAGCACTGTGACAGGCTCCCGCGAGCAGTACTTC.

The chain links TRBV21-1 to TRBJ1-4; the D call in the table, TRBD1, was not verified against the DNA. TRBV21-1 represents a pseudogene. This CDR3 has 16 amino acids. The CDR3 DNA follows: TGTGCCAGCAGCAAAGCGACAGCTCCTTTTCGGGAAAAACTGTTTTTT. Its protein product is CASSKATAPFREKLFF.

This CDR3 is CASSLFLVARGGNIQYF. CDR3 nucleotides: TGTGCCAGCAGCTTATTTCTTGTCGCCCGGGGGGGAAACATTCAGTACTTC. The chain links TRBV7-9 to TRBJ2-4; TRBD2 matches 8 bases. J gave up 6 bases and V 2 bases, and 12 bases lay outside the gene matches. The V gene's germline CDR1 is SEHNR and CDR2 FQNEAQ (reference sequence). This CDR3 is 17 amino acids long. Variable domain in full (rest from reference TRBV7-9 and TRBJ2-4): DTGVSQNPRHKITKRGQNVTFRCDPISEHNRLYWYRQTLGQGPEFLTYFQNEAQLEKSRLLSDRFSAERPKGSFSTLEIQRTEQGDSAMYLCASSLFLVARGGNIQYFGAGTRLSVL.

This clone turned up a few times. V usage is TRBV18 and J usage is TRBJ2-5; weak D call: TRBD2 (5 bases). V lost 2 bases and J lost 5, with 9 bases in between. CDR3 length equals 13 residues. Germline lookup yields CDR1 KGHSH and CDR2 LQKENI. For the CDR3, the DNA is TGTGCCAGCTCACCAAATAGCGTTGAGACCCAGTACTTC. Protein: CASSPNSVETQYF. Combining the CDR3 with reference TRBV18 and TRBJ2-5 gives the whole variable domain NAGVMQNPRHLVRRRGQEARLRCSPMKGHSHVYWYRQLPEEGLKFMVYLQKENIIDESGMPKERFSAEFPKEGPSILRIQQVVRGDSAAYFCASSPNSVETQYFGPGTRLLVL.

The chain couples TRBV10-3 to TRBJ2-5, with D unclear. The CDR3 has 12 residues. Trimming removed 2 bases from V and 5 bases from J, with 6 bases in between. Germline V lookup: CDR1 ENHRY, CDR2 SYGVKD. The CDR3 DNA is TGTGCCATCAGTGAGATGCGGGAGACCCAGTACTTC. Encoded protein: CAISEMRETQYF.

This chain connects TRBV4-1 to TRBJ2-1; D may be TRBD1 (6 bases). V was clipped by 0 bases and J by 0 bases, with 9 bases between them. The CDR3 is 16 residues long. Per germline, CDR1 MGHRA and CDR2 YSYEKL. DNA for the CDR3: TGCGCCAGCAGCCAAGAAGGGACAATCTCCTACAATGAGCAGTTCTTC. This gives the protein CASSQEGTISYNEQFF.

This sequence joins TRBV6-5 and TRBJ2-7, with a tentative D call TRBD1 (5 bases). Trimming pared 7 bases from V and 3 bases from J, leaving 10 bases between. CDR1 and CDR2 (germline): MNHEY, SVGAGI. The CDR3 length is 12 residues. The CDR3, as DNA: TGTGCCAGCATGGGGCTAAGCTACGAGCAGTACTTC. Protein sequence: CASMGLSYEQYF.

V usage is TRBV18 and J usage is TRBJ2-1; 7 bases agree with TRBD2. The CDR3 runs 15 residues. Germline values: CDR1 KGHSH, CDR2 LQKENI. V lost 3 bases, J lost 2 bases, and 4 bases stayed unmatched. DNA for the CDR3: TGTGCCAGCTCACCCAAGCGGGAAACCTACAATGAGCAGTTCTTC. Protein: CASSPKRETYNEQFF. Full variable domain (remainder filled in from reference TRBV18 and TRBJ2-1): NAGVMQNPRHLVRRRGQEARLRCSPMKGHSHVYWYRQLPEEGLKFMVYLQKENIIDESGMPKERFSAEFPKEGPSILRIQQVVRGDSAAYFCASSPKRETYNEQFFGPGTRLTVL.

To note about this clone: A read error may account for a junction end that differs from germline. The V call is TRBV12-3 or TRBV12-4, the J call TRBJ2-4, with D unclear. There are 13 residues in the CDR3. The CDR3 DNA sequence: TGTGCCAGCACTTTAGACGGGAAAAACATTCAGTACTTC. Amino acid sequence: CASTLDGKNIQYF.

The chain recombines TRBV6-5 with TRBJ1-1; tentative D call: TRBD1 (5 bases). The CDR3 length is 14 residues. Trimming removed 4 bases at V and 0 bases at J, with 9 bases between. The germline V gene has CDR1 MNHEY and CDR2 SVGAGI. CDR3: CASSSRQLNTEAFF. CDR3 nucleotides: TGTGCCAGCAGTTCACGACAGTTGAACACTGAAGCTTTCTTT.

The CDR3 nucleotides are TGTGCCAGCAGCTCCCGGTCCTACGAGCAGTACTTC. Its translation: CASSSRSYEQYF. The gene calls are TRBV11-3 and TRBJ2-7, with D unresolved. Germline CDR1 is SGHNT and CDR2 is YENEEA. The CDR3 is 12 residues long. The germline V and J ends were trimmed by 4 bases and 1 base, with 5 bases remaining between them.

In its sample, this clone was seen a few times. The rearrangement uses TRBV5-1 and TRBJ1-4; D might be TRBD1 (5 bases). CDR3 length equals 16 residues. Trimming took off 2 bases at V and 0 bases at J, with 11 bases between the two ends. Germline lookup yields CDR1 SGHRS and CDR2 YFSETQ. This CDR3 is CASSFLSGATNEKLFF. The CDR3 DNA is TGCGCCAGCAGCTTCCTCTCGGGGGCAACTAATGAAAAACTGTTTTTT.

The J gene is TRBJ2-3, the V gene TRBV7-6, with 11 bases fitting TRBD2. Germline CDR1 SGHVS, CDR2 FNYEAQ. The ends lost 5 bases at V and 3 bases at J; junction bases unmatched: 7. The CDR3 sequence is 16 residues long. This CDR3 is CASSTLAGGRTDTQYF. CDR3 in DNA: TGTGCCAGCAGCACCTTAGCGGGAGGGCGTACAGATACGCAGTATTTT.